Presented here are 7 T cell receptor beta chains from one specimen sequenced in a study of graft-versus-host responses after intestinal transplantation. Sequencing was performed with immunoSEQ multiplex PCR; in TCRdb, only in-frame clones are kept and a portion is missing. This sample has some 40,000 clones, with roughly 91% found just once. The sequencing here drew on PBMCs, taken 524 days after transplant. These TCRs come from a human patient who received an intestinal transplant, so some T cells may come from the graft donor.

This sequence joins TRBV5-1 and TRBJ2-5; D uncertain. The CDR3 has 15 amino acids. Trimming took 3 bases from V and 2 from J, leaving 14 bases between them. Germline CDR1 reads SGHRS; CDR2 reads YFSETQ. As DNA, the CDR3 is TGCGCCAGCAGCTCTTCCGGACCCGTTCAAGAGACCCAGTACTTC. It is translated as CASSSSGPVQETQYF.

The chain recombines TRBV7-3 with TRBJ1-1; no reliable D call. This CDR3 has 12 amino acids. Trimming left V 2 bases short and J 8 bases short, with 9 bases between. Per germline, CDR1 SGHTA and CDR2 FQGTGA. CDR3 DNA sequence: TGTGCCAGCAGCTTACCGGGAAGAGAAGCTTTCTTT. This encodes CASSLPGREAFF.

This chain uses TRBV4-1 with TRBJ1-1; D remains ambiguous. CDR3 size: 15 residues. Germline CDR1 MGHRA, CDR2 YSYEKL. V lost 4 bases and J lost 4, with 16 bases in between. The CDR3 coding sequence is TGCGCCAGCAGCCTTGCCGCCATGGGAAGCACTGAAGCTTTCTTT. Translated: CASSLAAMGSTEAFF.

This chain joins TRBV7-2 and TRBJ1-2; TRBD1 might be the D (5 bases). V was clipped by 1 base and J by 5 bases, with 11 bases between them. The CDR3 is made up of 14 amino acids. CDR1 is SGHTA, CDR2 FQGNSA, per germline. The CDR3 reads CASSLGDLRYGYTF. In DNA, the CDR3 is TGTGCCAGCAGCTTAGGGGACCTGAGGTATGGCTACACCTTC.

V and J are TRBV28 and TRBJ1-4; possible D gene TRBD1, 5 bases. V shed 6 bases and J shed 5 bases, with 13 bases lying between them. CDR3 length equals 14 residues. Germline CDR1 MDHEN, CDR2 SYDVKM. The CDR3 DNA reads as TGTGCCAGCAGCCCTCCGGGACGAAATGAAAAACTGTTTTTT. Its protein is CASSPPGRNEKLFF.

J is TRBJ1-3 and V is TRBV29-1; D may be TRBD1 (6 bases). V was shortened by 7 bases and J by 1 base, with 14 bases between the two germline ends. The CDR3 has 14 amino acids. CDR1 and CDR2 from the germline V gene are SQVTM and ANQGSEA. The CDR3 protein is CSAKGGGSGNTIYF. In DNA, the CDR3 is TGCAGCGCAAAGGGGGGAGGGTCTGGAAACACCATATATTTT.

The chain links TRBV28 to TRBJ1-2; 7 bases line up with TRBD1. Germline V CDR1 and CDR2: MDHEN, SYDVKM. The CDR3 covers 15 residues. V dropped 5 bases and J dropped 1; count of bases not matched to a gene: 7. In DNA, the CDR3 is TGTGCCAGCAGTCGCCGGGACAGCAGTAACTATGGCTACACCTTC. It codes for CASSRRDSSNYGYTF.